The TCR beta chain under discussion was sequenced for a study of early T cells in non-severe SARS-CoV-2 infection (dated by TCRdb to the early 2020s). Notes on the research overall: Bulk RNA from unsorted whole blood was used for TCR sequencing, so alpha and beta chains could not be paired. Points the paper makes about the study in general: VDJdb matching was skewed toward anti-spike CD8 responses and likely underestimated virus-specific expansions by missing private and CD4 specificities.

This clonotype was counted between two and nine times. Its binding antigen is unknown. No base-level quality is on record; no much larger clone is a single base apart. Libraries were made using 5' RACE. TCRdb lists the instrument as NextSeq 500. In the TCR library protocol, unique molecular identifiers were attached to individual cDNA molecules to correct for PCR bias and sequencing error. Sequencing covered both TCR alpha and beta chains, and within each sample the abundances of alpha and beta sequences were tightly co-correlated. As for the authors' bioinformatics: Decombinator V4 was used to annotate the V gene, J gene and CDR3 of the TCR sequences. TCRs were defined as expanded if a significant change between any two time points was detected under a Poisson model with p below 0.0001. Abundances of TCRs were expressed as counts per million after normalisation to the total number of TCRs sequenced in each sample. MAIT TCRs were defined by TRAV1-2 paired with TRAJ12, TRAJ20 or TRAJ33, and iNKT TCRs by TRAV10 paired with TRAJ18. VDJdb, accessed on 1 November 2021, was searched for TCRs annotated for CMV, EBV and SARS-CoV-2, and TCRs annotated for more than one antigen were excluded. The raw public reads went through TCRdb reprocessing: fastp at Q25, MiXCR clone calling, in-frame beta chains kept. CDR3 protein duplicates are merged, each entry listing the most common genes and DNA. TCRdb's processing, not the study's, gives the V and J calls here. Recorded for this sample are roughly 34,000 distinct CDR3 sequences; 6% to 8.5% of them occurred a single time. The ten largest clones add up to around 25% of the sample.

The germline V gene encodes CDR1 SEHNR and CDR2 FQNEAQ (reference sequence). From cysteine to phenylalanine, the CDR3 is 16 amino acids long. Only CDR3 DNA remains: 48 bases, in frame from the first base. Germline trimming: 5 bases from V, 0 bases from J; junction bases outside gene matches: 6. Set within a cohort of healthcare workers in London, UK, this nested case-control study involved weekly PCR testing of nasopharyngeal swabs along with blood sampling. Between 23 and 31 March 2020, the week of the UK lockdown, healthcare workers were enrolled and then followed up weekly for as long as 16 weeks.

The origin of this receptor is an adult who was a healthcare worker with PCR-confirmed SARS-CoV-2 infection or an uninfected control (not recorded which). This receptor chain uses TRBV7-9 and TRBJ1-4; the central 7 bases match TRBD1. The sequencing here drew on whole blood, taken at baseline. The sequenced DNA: TGTGCCAGCAGCCCTGGACAGGTCGCAACTAATGAAAAACTGTTTTTT. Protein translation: CASSPGQVATNEKLFF.